The 8 T cell receptor beta chains below come from one sample, sequenced in a study of technical replicates of blood from a handful of donors. Clones were sequenced by immunoSEQ multiplex PCR, and TCRdb holds only the in-frame ones, with some missing. The sample has around 76,000 clones, over 75% seen once; the top ten hold 0.25%. Input material: T cells isolated from PBMCs. All receptors come from a human donor in good health.

The chain is built from TRBV29-1 and TRBJ2-3, with 8 bases matching TRBD2. Germline V CDR1 and CDR2: SQVTM, ANQGSEA. The CDR3 loop spans 13 amino acids. V was clipped by 6 bases and J by 2 bases; unmatched bases: 4. The CDR3, as DNA: TGCAGCGTCCCGACTAGCGACACAGATACGCAGTATTTT. Amino acid sequence: CSVPTSDTDTQYF.

The chain recombines TRBV27 with TRBJ1-6, with 7 bases aligning to TRBD1. J was trimmed by 0 bases and V by 3 bases; bases with no gene match: 8. This CDR3 is 18 amino acids long. CDR1 is MNHEY, CDR2 SMNVEV, per germline (reference sequence). Here the CDR3 DNA reads TGTGCCAGCAGTTTCTGGAAGGGGGCCAGCTCCTATAATTCACCCCTCCACTTT. Translation: CASSFWKGASSYNSPLHF.

V and J are TRBV6-5 and TRBJ2-3, with D possibly being TRBD2 (5 bases). Germline lookup yields CDR1 MNHEY and CDR2 SVGAGI. V was shortened by 4 bases and J by 1 base, with 9 bases between the two germline ends. The CDR3 is 14 residues long. CDR3 DNA: TGTGCCAGCAGTTCGGGAATGGGCACAGATACGCAGTATTTT. It is translated as CASSSGMGTDTQYF.

The gene calls are TRBV7-2 and TRBJ1-1, with D unclear. This CDR3 has 13 residues. Trimming stripped 2 bases from V and 7 bases from J, with 11 bases between. Germline V lookup: CDR1 SGHTA, CDR2 FQGNSA. The CDR3 nucleotides are TGTGCCAGCAGCTTAAACCAGTATAATGAAGCTTTCTTT. It translates to CASSLNQYNEAFF.

The genes are TRBV28 and TRBJ2-7; TRBD1 aligns across 8 bases. With V trimmed by 6 bases and J by 3 bases, 13 bases remained unmatched. This CDR3 has 16 amino acids. Germline assignment: CDR1 MDHEN and CDR2 SYDVKM. DNA of the CDR3: TGTGCCAGCAGCCACCAAGCAGGGACAGGACACTACGAGCAGTACTTC. Translated: CASSHQAGTGHYEQYF.

The chain couples TRBV30 to TRBJ1-4, with D possibly matching TRBD1 (6 bases). Germline V CDR1 and CDR2: GTSNPN, SVGIG (reference sequence). The V end lost 2 bases, the J end lost 8 bases, and 15 bases lay between the germline ends. The CDR3 sequence is 14 residues long. CDR3: CAWSKTGGREKLFF. The DNA of the CDR3 is TGTGCCTGGAGTAAGACAGGAGGCCGGGAAAAACTGTTTTTT.

This chain links TRBV28 with TRBJ1-2, with D possibly matching TRBD1 (5 bases). V was pared by 6 bases and J by 12 bases, with 17 bases between. This CDR3 is 12 amino acids long. CDR1 MDHEN and CDR2 SYDVKM come from the germline V gene. CDR3 residues: CASSTSPGLDTF. The CDR3 bases are TGTGCCAGCAGCACCAGCCCAGGGCTGGACACCTTC.

V is TRBV2 and J is TRBJ1-1, with TRBD1 matching 8 bases. The V and J ends lost 7 bases and 6 bases, in that order; junction bases with no gene match: 10. Looked up from germline, CDR1 is SNHLY and CDR2 is FYNNEI. CDR3 size: 14 residues. CDR3 DNA: TGTGCCAGCACCACAACAGGGGGGGTGTCTGAAGCTTTCTTT. It codes for CASTTTGGVSEAFF. Full variable domain (remainder filled in from reference TRBV2 and TRBJ1-1): EPEVTQTPSHQVTQMGQEVILRCVPISNHLYFYWYRQILGQKVEFLVSFYNNEISEKSEIFDDQFSVERPDGSNFTLKIRSTKLEDSAMYFCASTTTGGVSEAFFGQGTRLTVV.